In its sample, the clone carrying this T cell receptor beta chain ranks as medium-sized. Different DNA sequences within this sample yield the same CDR3. Authors' analysis steps: Across clinicopathological groups, CDR3 differences served as the basis for building a distant-metastasis classifier for papillary thyroid cancer. TCRdb called clones again from the PCR reads with MiXCR. The V and J calls were not made by the authors but by TCRdb's processing. Altogether around 13,000 clones are present, about 22% being singletons, with the ten largest covering around 8.6%. The V gene's germline CDR1 is LNHDA and CDR2 SQIVND (reference sequence). The germline V and J ends were trimmed by 3 bases and 10 bases, with 10 bases remaining between them. The CDR3 has 12 amino acids. Each patient came to thyroid surgery without any prior treatment (of any kind). This sample was included in a study of metastatic and nonmetastatic thyroid tumors.

Sequencing used blood. This chain connects TRBV19 to TRBJ1-5; no firm D call. The source of this sequence is a female donor with papillary thyroid cancer or a benign thyroid nodule (not recorded which). Some clones in this sample may be carry-over from other donors' samples. DNA of the CDR3: TGTGCCAGTAGTATCTCCCGGGAACCCCAGCATTTT. It specifies CASSISREPQHF.